Listed below are T cell receptor beta chains from one sample, sequenced in a study of shared clonotypes between healthy human individuals. Repertoires were generated with immunoSEQ multiplex PCR, while TCRdb's copy carries only in-frame clones and drops some. The sample holds a few million clones, 90% to 95% seen once. Sequencing was performed on naive CD8+ T cells from PBMCs. These receptors were obtained from a man aged 18 to 29 in good health. Some clones in this sample may be carry-over from other donors' samples. CDR3s leave out the opening cysteine and the closing phenylalanine or tryptophan. Expanded clones are given a class, and other clones once, few, many or no size at all.

V	size	J	CDR3
TRBV25-1	-	TRBJ1-4	ASSEGEKLF
TRBV11-3	-	TRBJ2-1	ASSSRFSGSSYNEQF
TRBV27	-	TRBJ2-1	ASSLSGASGTPEQF
TRBV9	-	TRBJ2-7	ASSVAVGRGYEQY
TRBV7-9	-	TRBJ1-4	ASSLPVREKLF
TRBV4-2	few	TRBJ1-2	ASSPFSTGTYGYT
TRBV5-1	-	TRBJ2-1	ASSSDPGQGNEQF
TRBV28	-	TRBJ1-1	ASSLNRDTEAF
TRBV6-5	once	TRBJ1-2	ASTTGNMGYGYT
TRBV2	-	TRBJ2-1	ASSEALLGTLSYNEQF
TRBV10-3	-	TRBJ2-7	AISDEGGSSYEQY
TRBV5-6	-	TRBJ2-7	ASSLGQGKVYEQY
TRBV27	-	TRBJ2-7	ASSTDSNEQY
TRBV27	once	TRBJ2-1	ASSLSPLNKENEQF
TRBV27	-	TRBJ1-2	ASSLSGTGGGRYGYT
TRBV19	-	TRBJ1-5	ASSPGGSPQPQH
TRBV27	-	TRBJ2-7	ASSFGGGYEQY
TRBV5-4	-	TRBJ2-5	ASSSPGQETQY
TRBV7-9	-	TRBJ1-2	ASSLNRDRANYGYT
TRBV6-5	-	TRBJ2-3	ASSPGEGGTDTQY
TRBV27	-	TRBJ1-6	ASSVRTGYSPLH
TRBV25-1	-	TRBJ2-1	ASSEWGTSAYNEQF
TRBV5-4	-	TRBJ2-1	ASSFSYNEQF
TRBV30	-	TRBJ1-2	AWSLDSRGGPYGYT
TRBV7-9	-	TRBJ2-7	ASSLAGSLEQY
TRBV28	-	TRBJ2-7	ASSLMSSYEQY
TRBV14	-	TRBJ2-7	ASSHRVAYEQY
TRBV28	-	TRBJ2-1	ASSWGQGTNEQF
TRBV29-1	-	TRBJ2-3	SVAERSSTDTQY
TRBV6-5	-	TRBJ2-7	ASSYPDRGHEQY
TRBV10-3	-	TRBJ1-1	AIGTDGVNAEAF
TRBV12-2	once	TRBJ2-4	ASRLVFGRFGKNIQY
TRBV2	-	TRBJ1-3	ASSGMNRVAGNTIY
TRBV5-4	-	TRBJ2-1	ASSLGGDYNEQF
TRBV28	-	TRBJ2-5	ASSTRLAGEETQY
TRBV9	-	TRBJ2-2	ASSVGDRANTGELF
TRBV5-4	-	TRBJ2-4	ASSRDRLEDAKNIQY
TRBV5-4	-	TRBJ2-3	ASSPGVRPKWDTQY
TRBV7-9	-	TRBJ2-5	ASSLGPTGGVETQY
TRBV5-8	-	TRBJ1-1	ASSEEVIIGFTEAF
TRBV28	-	TRBJ1-2	ASSLRGQGLLYGYT
TRBV5-6	-	TRBJ1-5	ASSLAMGYNQPQH
TRBV7-9	-	TRBJ2-7	ASSPNVVQY
TRBV19	-	TRBJ1-2	ASSIAGTFGGYT
TRBV14	once	TRBJ2-3	ATGNTDTQY
TRBV7-3	-	TRBJ2-2	ASSPRSAGELF
TRBV5-1	-	TRBJ2-3	ASSLNGRSTDTQY
TRBV9	-	TRBJ2-7	ASSVVPTSYEQY
TRBV9	-	TRBJ2-3	ASGASGRSSTDTQY
TRBV6-4	-	TRBJ2-7	ASTALRTSGRARGYEQY
TRBV7-7	-	TRBJ2-2	ASSLAEGTGLIGELF
TRBV27	-	TRBJ2-7	ASSNRVPHEQY
TRBV6-6	-	TRBJ2-1	ASSLAGSNNEQF
TRBV27	once	TRBJ2-1	ASSSSSGGRNEQF
TRBV6-1	-	TRBJ2-7	ASSGLAGGEQY
TRBV29-1	-	TRBJ2-7	SPGSLVTYEQY
TRBV28	-	TRBJ1-1	ASSITPNTEAF